The sequence of this T cell receptor beta chain was determined in a study of response to subunit inactivated influenza vaccine. This clonotype was seen repeatedly, ten times or more. What it binds is not known. The CDR3 loop spans 13 amino acids. V was cut by 7 bases and J by 10 bases, with 17 bases left in between. CDR1 and CDR2 from the germline V gene are MDHEN and SYDVKM. Findings of the study overall: It was the authors' suggestion that each seasonal influenza vaccination recruits few new T cells.

Via MiXCR, TCRdb re-called the RT-PCR reads, giving one row per CDR3 protein. This sample has some 200,000 distinct CDR3 sequences; approximately 12% occur once, and the top ten carry about 31%. The same data also contributed to another study, on T cells expressing NK-cell markers. This second study notes: The authors generated TCR beta cDNA through 5'RACE template switching with UMIs. TCR beta repertoires came from sorted CD3+CD56+NKG2C+, CD3+CD56+NKG2C- and CD3+CD56-NKG2C+ T cells.

This sequence joins TRBV28 and TRBJ2-1; no definite D call. The source of this sequence is a middle-aged man who received an inactivated influenza vaccine. The source was CD8+ T cells sorted from PBMCs, collected about 11 days after vaccination. This CDR3 reads CASNTLVSGEQFF. In nucleotides, the CDR3 is TGTGCCAGCAATACCCTGGTGAGTGGAGAGCAGTTCTTC.